This T cell receptor beta chain appears in the sequencing data of a study of blood T cells in healthy people across ages. Overall study context: About one barcoded beta molecule per two T cells was the capture yield of template switching.

Turning to this clonotype: Its target is unknown.

The CDR3 runs 14 residues. Deletions cut 4 bases from V and 4 bases from J, with 14 bases between. Germline assignment: CDR1 DFQATT and CDR2 SNEGSKA (reference sequence). General study points: Naive CD4+ cells and diversity were both higher in long-lived donors than in aged donors. Per million T cells, TCR beta diversity dropped about linearly as age rose.

Sample-barcoded 5' priming and a J-beta primer mix drove a second PCR of about 6 to 11 cycles. TCRdb independently ran MiXCR on the 5' RACE reads; one entry per CDR3 protein. This table has roughly 700,000 distinct CDR3 sequences, around 45% appearing once. Sequenced material: blood. This receptor was taken from a woman aged 55-70 years in good health. The chain uses TRBV20-1 and TRBJ1-5; maybe TRBD1 (6 bases). In nucleotides, the CDR3 is TGCAGTGCTACGGGTGGACAGCATAATCAGCCCCAGCATTTT. This sequence encodes CSATGGQHNQPQHF.